These 3 T cell receptor beta chains were sequenced from one sample in a study of cytomegalovirus exposure and HLA in healthy donors. The protocol was immunoSEQ multiplex PCR, while the TCRdb copy is restricted to in-frame clones and leaves out a portion. The sample shows about 360,000 clones, roughly 85% of them seen only once. The sample taken for sequencing was PBMCs. These receptors all stem from a woman under 30 in good health and CMV-seronegative.

The chain couples TRBV15 to TRBJ2-4; 10 positions agree with TRBD1. The V gene end was trimmed by 1 base and the J gene end by 10 bases; junction bases not matched to a gene: 13. CDR1 is LNHNV, CDR2 YYDKDF, per germline (reference sequence). The CDR3 runs 17 residues. The chain's CDR3 is CATSRASGDRGRVIQYF. CDR3 bases: TGTGCCACCAGCAGAGCATCTGGGGACAGGGGAAGGGTTATTCAGTACTTC.

This chain uses TRBV6-5 with TRBJ2-3; possibly TRBD2 for D (7 bases). The CDR3 extends over 15 amino acids. Germline V gene sequence: CDR1 MNHEY, CDR2 SVGAGI. Trimming left V 6 bases short and J 6 bases short, with 19 bases between. CDR3 sequence (DNA): TGTGCCAGCAGCCTCGGAGGGGGGGCCCCGGATACGCAGTATTTT. It codes for CASSLGGGAPDTQYF.

V and J are TRBV6-1 and TRBJ1-3; D is possibly TRBD1 (5 bases). The CDR3 runs 15 residues. Germline assignment: CDR1 MNHNS and CDR2 SASEGT. V gave up 1 base and J gave up 2 bases, with 9 bases separating them. CDR3 DNA sequence: TGTGCCAGCAGTGAAGGTCGGGGGACTGGAAACACCATATATTTT. Its translation: CASSEGRGTGNTIYF.